This entry is about one T cell receptor beta chain. As yet, its antigen is unknown. This entry belongs to a study of shared clonotypes between healthy human individuals. Study findings and constraints: Blood was the only sampled material, and tissue repertoires likely differ.

Measured with immunoSEQ multiplex PCR; TCRdb has only the in-frame clones, and not every one. The table lists around 600,000 clones, around 97% of them singletons. CDR1 is LGHNA and CDR2 is YNFKEQ in the germline V gene. This CDR3 has 12 residues. V was pared by 3 bases and J by 14 bases, with 13 bases between. The V gene is TRBV4-2, the J gene TRBJ1-4, with D perhaps matching TRBD1 (6 bases). Sequencing used naive CD4+ T cells sorted from blood. Subset given: CD45RA+ positively selected. This clonotype originated in a woman aged 25-40 years in good health. CDR3 sequence reads: CASSQVEGGLFF. CDR3 sequence (DNA): TGTGCCAGCAGCCAGGTAGAGGGGGGTCTGTTTTTT.